Detailed here is one T cell receptor beta chain. The target antigen is unknown. The sample is drawn from a study of T cell repertoires in ileal Crohn's disease. Turning to the study itself: Thiopurines (around ten) or anti-TNF agents (approximately 20) were given postoperatively to about half. From the surgical specimen's inflamed ileum, biopsies were taken as M0. Each sample's TCRB immunosequencing used five hundred nanograms of biopsy DNA.

Study outcomes and limitations: Compared with non-smokers, active smokers at surgery showed more clonal expansions.

The length of the CDR3 is 15 residues. Trimming removed 4 bases at V and 5 bases at J, with 17 bases between. CDR1 is SGHAT and CDR2 is FQNNGV in the germline V gene. Time point reported: inflamed ileum from the surgical specimen. Generated by immunoSEQ multiplex PCR, the TCRdb table keeps only in-frame clones and is missing some. This table holds around 15,000 clones, roughly 80% found once. Sequences were obtained from ileal tissue. The chain employs TRBV11-2 and TRBJ1-1; D is possibly TRBD1 (6 bases). This receptor was obtained from an adult with Crohn's disease. The CDR3 loop reads CASSSQQGIGTEAFF. The CDR3 bases are TGTGCCAGCAGCTCCCAACAGGGAATAGGAACTGAAGCTTTCTTT.